Shown below are 6 T cell receptor beta chains from a single sample sequenced in a study of human T cells and chemical hapten exposure. One entry per CDR3 protein, called by TCRdb with MiXCR from the RACE reads. The table lists 85,000 to 100,000 distinct CDR3 sequences, 9.5% to 15% of them singletons, with 2% to 2.5% in the top ten. Stated time point: patch test 1, 2 weeks after DPC sensitization. Described treatment: therapeutic diphenylcyclopropenone sensitization with weekly scalp DPC. The sequences come from whole blood, collected in connection with sensitization to the hapten diphenylcyclopropenone (DPC). These receptors all come from a woman aged 35 to 49 with alopecia areata. Some clones in this sample may be carry-over from other donors' samples.

This clonotype was observed a handful of times. The V and J genes are TRBV5-4 and TRBJ1-1; no firm D call. The CDR3 sequence is 15 residues long. Germline V gene data show CDR1 as SGHNT and CDR2 as YYREEE (reference sequence). With 0 bases removed from V and 1 base from J, the gap between germline ends came to 10 bases. CDR3 region: CASSLELVPNTEAFF. The CDR3 DNA is TGTGCCAGCAGCTTGGAGCTAGTCCCGAACACTGAAGCTTTCTTT. The full variable domain, with the rest looked up from reference TRBV5-4 and TRBJ1-1, is ETGVTQSPTHLIKTRGQQVTLRCSSQSGHNTVSWYQQALGQGPQFIFQYYREEENGRGNFPPRFSGLQFPNYSSELNVNALELDDSALYLCASSLELVPNTEAFFGQGTRLTVV.

V is TRBV23-1 and J is TRBJ2-2, with unresolved D. TRBV23-1 is sorted into the ORF group, with uncertain function. This CDR3 is 14 amino acids long. Deletions cut 7 bases from V and 3 bases from J, with 12 bases between. CDR3 nucleotides: TGCGCCAGCACCCTGACGGCAGACACCGGGGAGCTGTTTTTT. Translating it yields CASTLTADTGELFF.

The V and J genes are TRBV20-1 and TRBJ1-1; TRBD1 aligns across 8 bases. V lost 2 bases to trimming and J lost 5 bases; unmatched junction nucleotides: 4. This CDR3 has 13 residues. Germline CDR1 and CDR2: DFQATT and SNEGSKA (reference sequence). CDR3: CSARQGARTEAFF. The CDR3 bases are TGCAGTGCTAGACAGGGGGCGCGTACTGAAGCTTTCTTT.

The genes are TRBV9 and TRBJ2-7; D may be TRBD2 (6 bases). V lost 4 bases to trimming and J lost 3 bases, with 14 bases between them. Per germline, CDR1 SGDLS and CDR2 YYNGEE. The CDR3 sequence is 14 residues long. In nucleotides, the CDR3 is TGTGCCAGCAGCCTGGGAGGACCGCTCTACGAGCAGTACTTC. As protein: CASSLGGPLYEQYF.

The genes are TRBV5-1 and TRBJ2-3; D is perhaps TRBD1 or TRBD2 (6 bases each). Trimming left V 0 bases short and J 3 bases short, with 11 bases between. The CDR3 is 15 residues long. Germline CDR1 and CDR2: SGHRS and YFSETQ. The CDR3 DNA sequence: TGCGCCAGCAGCTTGGCCGGGGGCGAGACAGATACGCAGTATTTT. It codes for CASSLAGGETDTQYF.

This clonotype was seen a handful of times. V is TRBV12-3 or TRBV12-4 and J is TRBJ2-7; 12 bases map to TRBD2. This CDR3 has 15 residues. The J segment lost 2 bases and the V segment lost 5 bases, leaving 4 bases of the junction unmatched. CDR3 sequence reads: CASSRLAGGPYEQYF. For the CDR3, the DNA is TGTGCCAGCAGTCGCCTAGCGGGAGGGCCCTACGAGCAGTACTTC.